Listed here are 10 T cell receptor beta chains from one sample, sequenced in a study of blood T cell repertoires in COVID-19. Method: immunoSEQ multiplex PCR; TCRdb's copy keeps in-frame clones and lacks some. Among some 38,000 clones listed, over 80% were seen once. Sample: peripheral blood. These receptor sequences come from a woman under 40 in a cohort sampled during active COVID-19.

The chain couples TRBV5-4 to TRBJ2-6; TRBD2 is a possible D gene (5 bases). V shed 1 base and J shed 1 base, with 18 bases lying between them. This CDR3 contains 19 residues. Looked up from germline, CDR1 is SGHNT and CDR2 is YYREEE (reference sequence). The CDR3 reads CASSLSTTIAKSGANVLTF. The CDR3 DNA is TGTGCCAGCAGCTTGTCGACCACTATAGCGAAATCTGGGGCCAACGTCCTGACTTTC. Using reference TRBV5-4 and TRBJ2-6 for the parts outside the CDR3, the full variable domain is ETGVTQSPTHLIKTRGQQVTLRCSSQSGHNTVSWYQQALGQGPQFIFQYYREEENGRGNFPPRFSGLQFPNYSSELNVNALELDDSALYLCASSLSTTIAKSGANVLTFGAGSRLTVL.

V and J are TRBV30 and TRBJ2-7, with TRBD2 matching over 11 bases. The CDR3 covers 16 residues. CDR1 and CDR2 from the germline V gene are GTSNPN and SVGIG (reference sequence). V was pared by 0 bases and J by 5 bases, with 9 bases of the junction left unmatched. The CDR3 sequence: CAWSVGGSSGRHEQYF. The CDR3 nucleotides are TGTGCCTGGAGTGTAGGAGGGTCTAGCGGGAGGCACGAGCAGTACTTC.

The chain joins TRBV2 to TRBJ2-5; D unresolved. Germline lookup yields CDR1 SNHLY and CDR2 FYNNEI. This CDR3 is 16 amino acids long. The ends were cut back, 1 base at V and 1 base at J, with 13 bases in the middle. The CDR3 coding sequence is TGTGCCAGCAGTGAAGGCAGGATGTCAAGCCAAGAGACCCAGTACTTC. Amino acids: CASSEGRMSSQETQYF. The whole variable domain, filled in from reference TRBV2 and TRBJ2-5, reads EPEVTQTPSHQVTQMGQEVILRCVPISNHLYFYWYRQILGQKVEFLVSFYNNEISEKSEIFDDQFSVERPDGSNFTLKIRSTKLEDSAMYFCASSEGRMSSQETQYFGPGTRLLVL.

The chain has TRBV24-1 and TRBJ2-3; TRBD1 might be the D (6 bases). CDR3 length equals 16 residues. CDR1 and CDR2 from the germline V gene are KGHDR and SFDVKD. The germline V and J ends were trimmed by 4 bases and 1 base, with 14 bases remaining between them. The chain's CDR3 is CATSDPDRLRTDTQYF. For the CDR3, the DNA is TGTGCCACCAGTGACCCGGACAGACTTCGCACAGATACGCAGTATTTT.

The J gene is TRBJ2-3, the V gene TRBV27; D perhaps matches TRBD2 (5 bases). Germline CDR1 is MNHEY and CDR2 is SMNVEV (reference sequence). V was pared by 4 bases and J by 0 bases, with 11 bases between. The CDR3 contains 15 residues. The CDR3 region is CASSYEGESTDTQYF. The CDR3 region has the DNA TGTGCCAGCAGTTATGAGGGAGAGAGCACAGATACGCAGTATTTT.

V gene TRBV6-5 combines with J gene TRBJ2-7, with 10 bases fitting TRBD1. This CDR3 contains 15 residues. CDR1 is MNHEY, CDR2 SVGAGI, per germline. After removal of 5 bases from V and 7 bases from J, the junction contained 11 bases not matched to a gene. CDR3 sequence reads: CASSPHGTGVGEQYF. The CDR3 nucleotides read TGTGCCAGCAGTCCGCATGGGACAGGGGTGGGGGAGCAGTACTTC.

This rearrangement joins TRBV5-7 to TRBJ1-5, with 12 bases fitting TRBD1. TRBV5-7 is designated an ORF whose function remains uncertain. The CDR3 extends over 15 amino acids. Trimming cost V 4 bases and J 4 bases; bases outside gene matches: 3. The CDR3, as DNA: TGTGCCAGCAGCGGGACAGGGGGCGAGAATCAGCCCCAGCATTTT. It yields the protein CASSGTGGENQPQHF.

The V gene is TRBV2, the J gene TRBJ1-1; D is unresolved. Germline CDR1 SNHLY, CDR2 FYNNEI. The CDR3 loop spans 14 amino acids. V gave up 6 bases and J gave up 0 bases, with 11 bases separating them. For the CDR3, the DNA is TGTGCCAGCAGGGTCCGCGAGATGAACACTGAAGCTTTCTTT. Its protein product is CASRVREMNTEAFF. Filled out from reference TRBV2 and TRBJ1-1, the complete variable domain reads EPEVTQTPSHQVTQMGQEVILRCVPISNHLYFYWYRQILGQKVEFLVSFYNNEISEKSEIFDDQFSVERPDGSNFTLKIRSTKLEDSAMYFCASRVREMNTEAFFGQGTRLTVV.

V gene TRBV18 combines with J gene TRBJ2-5; 7 bases line up with TRBD2. The CDR3 extends over 15 amino acids. CDR1 and CDR2 from the germline V gene are KGHSH and LQKENI. Trimming at V came to 2 bases and at J to 2 bases, leaving 5 bases not matched to a gene. CDR3 nucleotide sequence: TGTGCCAGCTCACCATCGACTAGCAGACAAGAGACCCAGTACTTC. Translated, it gives CASSPSTSRQETQYF.

The genes are TRBV6-5 and TRBJ1-2; the D gene is possibly TRBD1 (5 bases). Trimming removed 6 bases at V and 0 bases at J, with 14 bases between. Germline V gene sequence: CDR1 MNHEY, CDR2 SVGAGI. This CDR3 is built from 15 residues. The CDR3 sequence: CASRDKKGTNYGYTF. The CDR3 nucleotides are TGTGCCAGCAGGGACAAAAAAGGAACTAACTATGGCTACACCTTC.